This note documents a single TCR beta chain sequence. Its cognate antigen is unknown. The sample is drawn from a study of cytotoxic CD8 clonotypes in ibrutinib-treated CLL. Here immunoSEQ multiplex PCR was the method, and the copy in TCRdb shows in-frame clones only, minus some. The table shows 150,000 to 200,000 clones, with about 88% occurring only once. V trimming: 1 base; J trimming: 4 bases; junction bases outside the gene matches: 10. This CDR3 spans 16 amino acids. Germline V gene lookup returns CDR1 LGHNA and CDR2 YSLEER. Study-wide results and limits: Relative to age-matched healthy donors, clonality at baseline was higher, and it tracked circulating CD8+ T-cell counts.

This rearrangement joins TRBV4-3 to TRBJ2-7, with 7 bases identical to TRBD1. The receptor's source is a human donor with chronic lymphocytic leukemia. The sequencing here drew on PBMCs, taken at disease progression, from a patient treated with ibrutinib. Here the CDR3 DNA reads TGCGCCAGCAGCCAAGTTTTAGGGACAGCCAATTACGAGCAGTACTTC. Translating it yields CASSQVLGTANYEQYF.